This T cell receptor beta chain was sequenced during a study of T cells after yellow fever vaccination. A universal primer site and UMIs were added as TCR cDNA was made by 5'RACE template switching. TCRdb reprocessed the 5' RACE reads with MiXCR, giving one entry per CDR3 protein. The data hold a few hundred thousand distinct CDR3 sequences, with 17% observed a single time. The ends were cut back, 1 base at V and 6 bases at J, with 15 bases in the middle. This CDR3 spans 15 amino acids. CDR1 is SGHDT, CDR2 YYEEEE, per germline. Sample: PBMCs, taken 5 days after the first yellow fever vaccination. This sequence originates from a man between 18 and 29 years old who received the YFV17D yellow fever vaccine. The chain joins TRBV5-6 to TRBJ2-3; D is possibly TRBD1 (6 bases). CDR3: CASSLTGKGTDTQYF. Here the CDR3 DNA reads TGTGCCAGCAGCTTGACAGGGAAAGGAACGGATACGCAGTATTTT. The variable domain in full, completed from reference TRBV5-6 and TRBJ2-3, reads DAGVTQSPTHLIKTRGQQVTLRCSPKSGHDTVSWYQQALGQGPQFIFQYYEEEERQRGNFPDRFSGHQFPNYSSELNVNALLLGDSALYLCASSLTGKGTDTQYFGPGTRLTVL.